These 12 T cell receptor beta chains were sequenced from one sample in a study of T cell repertoires in cytomegalovirus infection. TCRdb re-called the reads with MiXCR, one entry per CDR3 protein. This repertoire shows 830,000 or so distinct CDR3 sequences, around a third found once; its top ten account for roughly 12%. These receptors are not linked to any known antigen. The source was cultured CD8+ T cells from PBMCs, collected from culture after CMV antigen stimulation. Receptor source: a human donor in good health (CMV status not recorded). Some clones in this sample may be carry-over from other donors' samples.

Many counts were recorded for this clonotype. This chain joins TRBV28 and TRBJ1-4, with D unresolved. The CDR3 contains 14 residues. In germline, CDR1 is MDHEN, CDR2 SYDVKM. V was pared by 5 bases and J by 3 bases, with 10 bases between. The CDR3 loop is CASSPRESNEKLFF. In nucleotides, the CDR3 is TGTGCCAGCAGTCCCCGGGAATCTAATGAAAAACTGTTTTTT. Based on the CDR3 plus reference TRBV28 and TRBJ1-4, the full variable domain is DVKVTQSSRYLVKRTGEKVFLECVQDMDHENMFWYRQDPGLGLRLIYFSYDVKMKEKGDIPEGYSVSREKKERFSLILESASTNQTSMYLCASSPRESNEKLFFGSGTQLSVL.

This clonotype was observed a handful of times. V and J are TRBV19 and TRBJ1-2; no reliable D call. Germline V gene lookup returns CDR1 LNHDA and CDR2 SQIVND (reference sequence). The CDR3 sequence is 14 residues long. V was clipped by 3 bases and J by 4 bases, with 12 bases between them. The CDR3 DNA reads as TGTGCCAGTAGTATCAGACACCAATCCTATGGCTACACCTTC. Protein product: CASSIRHQSYGYTF.

This clonotype was counted many times. J is TRBJ2-1 and V is TRBV7-2; D gene ambiguous. Germline CDR1 is SGHTA and CDR2 is FQGNSA. CDR3 length: 17 amino acids. Deletions cut 3 bases from V and 1 base from J, with 16 bases between. CDR3 sequence reads: CASSFGLTARSYNEQFF. In nucleotides, the CDR3 is TGTGCCAGCAGCTTTGGTCTGACGGCGAGATCCTACAATGAGCAGTTCTTC.

This rearrangement joins TRBV25-1 to TRBJ2-5, with D possibly being TRBD1 (6 bases). V was pared by 0 bases and J by 3 bases, with 14 bases between. Germline loops: CDR1 MGHDK, CDR2 SYGVNS. The CDR3 runs 16 residues. CDR3 nucleotides: TGTGCCAGCAGTGAATATTTCTCGCAGGGGAAAGAGACCCAGTACTTC. Its translation: CASSEYFSQGKETQYF.

The J gene is TRBJ1-1, the V gene TRBV27; no firm D call. The CDR3 contains 11 residues. Germline V gene data show CDR1 as MNHEY and CDR2 as SMNVEV (reference sequence). V dropped 7 bases and J dropped 11 bases, with 14 bases sitting between them. The CDR3 loop is CASKGGLRAFF. CDR3 coding DNA: TGTGCCAGCAAAGGCGGGCTTCGGGCTTTCTTT.

This clonotype has more than one count but fewer than ten. The CDR3 nucleotides read TGTGCCACCAGTGACTCTGTGGGACAGGGTAGGGAGACCCAGTACTTC. This gives the protein CATSDSVGQGRETQYF. V usage is TRBV24-1 and J usage is TRBJ2-5; 9 bases fit TRBD1. The CDR3 is 16 residues long. Germline V gives CDR1 KGHDR, CDR2 SFDVKD. V was pared by 4 bases and J by 5 bases, with 10 bases of the junction left unmatched.

This chain connects TRBV7-8 to TRBJ1-2; D ambiguous. V lost 4 bases and J 1 base, leaving 7 bases between the germline ends. The CDR3 covers 13 residues. The germline CDR1 and CDR2 sequences are SGHVS and FQNEAQ. In DNA, the CDR3 is TGTGCCAGCAGCTCCCGATTTAACTATGGCTACACCTTC. As protein: CASSSRFNYGYTF. Based on the CDR3 plus reference TRBV7-8 and TRBJ1-2, the full variable domain is GAGVSQSPRYKVAKRGQDVALRCDPISGHVSLFWYQQALGQGPEFLTYFQNEAQLDKSGLPSDRFFAERPEGSVSTLKIQRTQQEDSAVYLCASSSRFNYGYTFGSGTRLTVV.

The chain carries TRBV19 and TRBJ2-4; 8 nucleotides line up with TRBD2. Germline-derived CDR1 and CDR2 are LNHDA and SQIVND (reference sequence). V trimming: 4 bases; J trimming: 0 bases; junction bases outside the gene matches: 11. CDR3 size: 18 residues. DNA for the CDR3: TGTGCCAGTAGTACCTACCCCCCTAGCGGGCTAGCCAAAAACATTCAGTACTTC. It is translated as CASSTYPPSGLAKNIQYF. Full variable domain (missing parts from reference TRBV19 and TRBJ2-4): DGGITQSPKYLFRKEGQNVTLSCEQNLNHDAMYWYRQDPGQGLRLIYYSQIVNDFQKGDIAEGYSVSREKKESFPLTVTSAQKNPTAFYLCASSTYPPSGLAKNIQYFGAGTRLSVL.

The chain combines TRBV5-4 with TRBJ1-3; D gene ambiguous. The V gene lost 4 bases and the J gene lost 0 bases, with 11 bases spanning the gap. Looked up from germline, CDR1 is SGHNT and CDR2 is YYREEE (reference sequence). This CDR3 spans 15 amino acids. The DNA for the CDR3 is TGTGCCAGCAGCCCAGGCTACGACTCTGGAAACACCATATATTTT. This sequence encodes CASSPGYDSGNTIYF.

The chain uses TRBV6-5 and TRBJ2-5; D may correspond to TRBD1 or TRBD2 (5 bases each). V was pared by 5 bases and J by 5 bases, with 12 bases between. The CDR3 sequence is 13 residues long. The germline V gene has CDR1 MNHEY and CDR2 SVGAGI. The CDR3 DNA reads TGTGCCAGCAGTCACGACAGCGGCGAGACCCAGTACTTC. Its translation: CASSHDSGETQYF.

J is TRBJ1-2 and V is TRBV27, with 8 nucleotides matching TRBD1. CDR1 and CDR2 from the germline V gene are MNHEY and SMNVEV (reference sequence). The V and J ends lost 10 bases and 2 bases, in that order; junction bases with no gene match: 9. This CDR3 has 14 amino acids. The CDR3 sequence: CATKPGQANYGYTF. CDR3 DNA sequence: TGTGCCACTAAACCGGGACAGGCAAACTATGGCTACACCTTC.

This clonotype came up a few times. This rearrangement joins TRBV7-9 to TRBJ2-1; D ambiguous. Germline assignment: CDR1 SEHNR and CDR2 FQNEAQ (reference sequence). The V and J ends lost 7 bases and 5 bases respectively, with 18 bases between them. The CDR3 spans 15 residues. The CDR3 nucleotides read TGTGCCAGCACAAAAAGCGAAAAACGGGACAATGAGCAGTTCTTC. Translating gives CASTKSEKRDNEQFF.